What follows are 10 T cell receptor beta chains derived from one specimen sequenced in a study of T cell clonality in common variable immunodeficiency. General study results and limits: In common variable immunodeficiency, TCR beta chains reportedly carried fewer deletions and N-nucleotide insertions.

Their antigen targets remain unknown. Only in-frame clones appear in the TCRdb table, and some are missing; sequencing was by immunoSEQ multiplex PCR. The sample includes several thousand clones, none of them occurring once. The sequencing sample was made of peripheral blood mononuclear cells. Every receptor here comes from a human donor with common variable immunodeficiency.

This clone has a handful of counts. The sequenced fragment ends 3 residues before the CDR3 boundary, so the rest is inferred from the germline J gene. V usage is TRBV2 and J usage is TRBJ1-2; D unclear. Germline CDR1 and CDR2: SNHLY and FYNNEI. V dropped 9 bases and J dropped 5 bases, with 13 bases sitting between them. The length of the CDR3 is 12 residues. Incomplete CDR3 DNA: TGTGCCAGAACAGACCGCGGGTATGGC. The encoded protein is CARTDRGYG. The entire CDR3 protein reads CARTDRGYGYTF.

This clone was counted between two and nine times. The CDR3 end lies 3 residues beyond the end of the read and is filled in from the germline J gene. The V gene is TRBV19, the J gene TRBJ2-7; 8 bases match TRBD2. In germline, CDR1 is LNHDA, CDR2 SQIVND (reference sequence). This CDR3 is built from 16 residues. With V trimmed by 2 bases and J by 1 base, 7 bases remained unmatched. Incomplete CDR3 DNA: TGTGCCAGTAGTATAAATAGCGGGGAGGGATCCTACGAG. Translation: CASSINSGEGSYE. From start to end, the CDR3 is CASSINSGEGSYEQYF.

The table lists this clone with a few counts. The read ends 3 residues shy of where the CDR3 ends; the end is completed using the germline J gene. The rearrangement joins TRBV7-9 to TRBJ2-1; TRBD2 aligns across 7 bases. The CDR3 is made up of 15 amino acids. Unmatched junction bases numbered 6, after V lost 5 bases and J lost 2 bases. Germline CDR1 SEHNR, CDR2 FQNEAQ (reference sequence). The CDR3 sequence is CASSRSGATYNEQFF. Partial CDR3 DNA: TGTGCCAGCAGCCGAAGCGGGGCCACCTACAATGAG.

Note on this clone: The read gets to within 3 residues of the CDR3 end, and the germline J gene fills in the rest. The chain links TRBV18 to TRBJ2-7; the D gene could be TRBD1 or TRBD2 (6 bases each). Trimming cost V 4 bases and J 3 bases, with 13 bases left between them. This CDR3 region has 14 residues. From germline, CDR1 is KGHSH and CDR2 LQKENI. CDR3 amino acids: CASSLQGGGYEQYF. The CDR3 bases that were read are TGTGCCAGCTCACTTCAAGGGGGAGGCTACGAG.

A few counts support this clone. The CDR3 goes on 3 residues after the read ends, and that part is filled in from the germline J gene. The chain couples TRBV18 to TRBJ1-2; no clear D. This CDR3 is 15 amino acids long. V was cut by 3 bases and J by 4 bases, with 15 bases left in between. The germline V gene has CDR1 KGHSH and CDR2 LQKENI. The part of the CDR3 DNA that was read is TGTGCCAGCTCACCCTCCGGGTCCGCTCGCTATGGC. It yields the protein CASSPSGSARYG. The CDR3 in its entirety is CASSPSGSARYGYTF.

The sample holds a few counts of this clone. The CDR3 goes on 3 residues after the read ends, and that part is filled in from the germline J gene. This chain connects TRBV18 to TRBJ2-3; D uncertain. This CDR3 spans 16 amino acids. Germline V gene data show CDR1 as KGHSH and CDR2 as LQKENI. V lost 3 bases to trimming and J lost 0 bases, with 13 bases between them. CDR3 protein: CASSPGSGLSTDTQYF. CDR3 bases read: TGTGCCAGCTCACCGGGTTCAGGCCTCAGCACAGATACG. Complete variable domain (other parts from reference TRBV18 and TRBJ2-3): NAGVMQNPRHLVRRRGQEARLRCSPMKGHSHVYWYRQLPEEGLKFMVYLQKENIIDESGMPKERFSAEFPKEGPSILRIQQVVRGDSAAYFCASSPGSGLSTDTQYFGPGTRLTVL.

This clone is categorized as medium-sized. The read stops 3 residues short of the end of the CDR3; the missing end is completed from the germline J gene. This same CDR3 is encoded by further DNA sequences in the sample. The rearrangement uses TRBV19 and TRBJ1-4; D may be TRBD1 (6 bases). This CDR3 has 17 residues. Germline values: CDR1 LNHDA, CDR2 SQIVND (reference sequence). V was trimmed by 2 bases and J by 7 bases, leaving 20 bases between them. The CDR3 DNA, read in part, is TGTGCCAGTAGTATATCCCATCGGGACACGCGTCGTGAAAAA. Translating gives CASSISHRDTRREK. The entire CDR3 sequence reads CASSISHRDTRREKLFF.

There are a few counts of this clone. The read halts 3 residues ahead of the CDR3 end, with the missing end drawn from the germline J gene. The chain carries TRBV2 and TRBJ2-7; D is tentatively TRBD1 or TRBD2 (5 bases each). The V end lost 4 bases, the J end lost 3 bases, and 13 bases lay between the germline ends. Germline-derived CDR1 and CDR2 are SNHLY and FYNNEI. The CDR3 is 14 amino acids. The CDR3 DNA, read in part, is TGTGCCAGCAGTGTTTCGGGAAGGGGCTACGAG. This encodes CASSVSGRGYE. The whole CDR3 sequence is CASSVSGRGYEQYF. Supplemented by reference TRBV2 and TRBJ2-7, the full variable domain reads EPEVTQTPSHQVTQMGQEVILRCVPISNHLYFYWYRQILGQKVEFLVSFYNNEISEKSEIFDDQFSVERPDGSNFTLKIRSTKLEDSAMYFCASSVSGRGYEQYFGPGTRLTVT.

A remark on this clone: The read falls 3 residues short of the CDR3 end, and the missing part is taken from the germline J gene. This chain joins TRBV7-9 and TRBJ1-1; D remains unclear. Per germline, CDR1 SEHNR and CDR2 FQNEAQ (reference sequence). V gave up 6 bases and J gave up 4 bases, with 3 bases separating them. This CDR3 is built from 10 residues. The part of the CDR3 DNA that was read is TGTGCCAGCAGTAGCACTGAA. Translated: CASSSTE. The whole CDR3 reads CASSSTEAFF.

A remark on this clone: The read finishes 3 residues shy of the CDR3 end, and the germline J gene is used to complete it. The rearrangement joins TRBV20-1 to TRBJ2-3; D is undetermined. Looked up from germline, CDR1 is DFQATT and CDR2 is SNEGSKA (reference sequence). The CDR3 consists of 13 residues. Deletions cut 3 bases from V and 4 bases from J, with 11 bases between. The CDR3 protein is CSASRQESDTQYF. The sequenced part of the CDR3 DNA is TGCAGTGCTAGCCGTCAGGAGTCAGATACG.